This record concerns one T cell receptor (beta chain) sequence. Its cognate antigen is unknown. This specimen comes from a study of T-cell memory formation after mild COVID-19. Study-wide findings and caveats: Clones that contracted from day 15 to 85 were balanced CD4/CD8, while later expanders leaned CD4+. The SARS-CoV-2 specificity of second-wave clones reaching peak at day 37 remained unverified.

From the 5' RACE reads, TCRdb called clonotypes with MiXCR, one entry per CDR3 protein. The sample lists 530,000 or so distinct CDR3 sequences; roughly a sixth were seen once. Germline V gene lookup returns CDR1 SEHNR and CDR2 FQNEAQ (reference sequence). Losses at the gene ends were 5 bases for V and 4 bases for J; bases not matched to a gene: 8. This CDR3 is 14 amino acids long. The V gene is TRBV7-9, the J gene TRBJ2-7; 7 nucleotides line up with TRBD2. The specimen sequenced was PBMCs or a T cell subset sorted from them (not recorded which). The sequence derives from an adult woman who had mild COVID-19 (a few samples of this study predate the infection). Cell type and time point are not known. CDR3 in DNA: TGTGCCAGCAGCGGGAGCCAACTAGCGTACGAGCAGTACTTC. Residues: CASSGSQLAYEQYF.